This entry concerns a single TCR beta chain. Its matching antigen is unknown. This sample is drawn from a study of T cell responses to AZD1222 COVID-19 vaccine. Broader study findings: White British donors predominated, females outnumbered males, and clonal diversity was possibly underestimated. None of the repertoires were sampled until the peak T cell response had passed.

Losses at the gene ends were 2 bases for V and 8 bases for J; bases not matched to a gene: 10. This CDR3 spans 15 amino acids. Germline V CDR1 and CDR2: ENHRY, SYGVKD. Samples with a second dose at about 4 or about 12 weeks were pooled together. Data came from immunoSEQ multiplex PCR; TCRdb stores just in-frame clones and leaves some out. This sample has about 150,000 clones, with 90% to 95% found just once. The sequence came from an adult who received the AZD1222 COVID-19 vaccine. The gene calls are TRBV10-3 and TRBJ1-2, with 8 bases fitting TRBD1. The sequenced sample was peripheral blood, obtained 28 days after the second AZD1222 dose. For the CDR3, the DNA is TGTGCCATCAGTGAGCAGGACAGGGAACGATCGGGCTACACCTTC. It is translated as CAISEQDRERSGYTF.